Each of the 13 T cell receptor beta chains below was sequenced from the same sample in a study of Graves' ophthalmopathy and Graves' hyperthyroidism. The study amplified TCR beta CDR3 regions using RNA transcripts. HTBI primers were used in a first-round RT-PCR, which preceded a second-round multiplex PCR. TCRdb processed the multiplex PCR reads anew with MiXCR; each CDR3 protein has one entry. The sample yields 500,000 to 800,000 distinct CDR3 sequences, under 50% seen once. The sequenced material came from peripheral blood. These receptors were obtained from an adult man with Graves' ophthalmopathy.

This clonotype was seen ten or more times. The rearrangement uses TRBV7-2 and TRBJ2-7; D is ambiguous. CDR1 is SGHTA, CDR2 FQGNSA, per germline. The CDR3 covers 14 residues. Trimming stripped 5 bases from V and 7 bases from J, with 18 bases between. The CDR3 DNA reads TGTGCCAGCAGCCGTTACGGAACAGACGGAGAGCAGTACTTC. Translation gives CASSRYGTDGEQYF.

On this clonotype: A much larger clone lies a single base off, so this may be a read error. The J gene is TRBJ1-1, the V gene TRBV19, with D possibly TRBD1 on 5 matching bases. This CDR3 is built from 14 residues. Germline lookup yields CDR1 LNHDA and CDR2 SQIVND (reference sequence). This chain's CDR3 is CASRPRQTNAEAFF. In DNA, the CDR3 is TGTGCCAGTAGACCCCGACAGACGAACGCTGAAGCTTTCTTT.

This clonotype appeared many times. The chain links TRBV7-6 to TRBJ1-2, with D maybe TRBD1 (6 bases). Trimming stripped 4 bases from V and 1 base from J, with 13 bases between. There are 15 residues in the CDR3. CDR1 and CDR2 from the germline V gene are SGHVS and FNYEAQ. The CDR3 DNA reads as TGTGCCAGCAGCTCCCGCCCGGACAGTAACTATGGCTACACCTTC. Translated: CASSSRPDSNYGYTF. The entire variable domain, with the rest obtained from reference TRBV7-6 and TRBJ1-2, is as follows: GAGVSQSPRYKVTKRGQDVALRCDPISGHVSLYWYRQALGQGPEFLTYFNYEAQQDKSGLPNDRFSAERPEGSISTLTIQRTEQRDSAMYRCASSSRPDSNYGYTFGSGTRLTVV.

This clonotype was detected a few times. The J gene is TRBJ2-1, the V gene TRBV25-1; D not resolved. Trimming took 7 bases from V and 4 from J, leaving 8 bases between them. Germline V gene lookup returns CDR1 MGHDK and CDR2 SYGVNS. The CDR3 spans 12 residues. This chain's CDR3 is CASIDGYNEQFF. DNA of the CDR3: TGTGCCAGCATAGACGGGTACAATGAGCAGTTCTTC.

This clonotype was found a few times. A read error may produce the germline difference seen at one junction end. V gene TRBV25-1 combines with J gene TRBJ2-7, with D unresolved. This CDR3 has 15 residues. Germline V gene sequence: CDR1 MGHDK, CDR2 SYGVNS. Here the CDR3 DNA reads TGTACCAGCAGTGGTAATCCTGTCAGTTCCTACGAGCAGTACTTC. This encodes CTSSGNPVSSYEQYF.

This clonotype has a count of ten or more. This rearrangement joins TRBV10-3 to TRBJ2-3; no clear D. Germline V gene data show CDR1 as ENHRY and CDR2 as SYGVKD. Deletions cut 10 bases from V and 5 bases from J, with 19 bases between. The CDR3 is made up of 14 amino acids. The CDR3 here is CANTSRALEDTQYF. As DNA, the CDR3 is TGTGCCAACACGAGCCGAGCTCTCGAAGATACGCAGTATTTT.

This clonotype was picked up many times. CDR3 region: CATGMDRGRGQPQHF. CDR3 coding DNA: TGTGCCACAGGGATGGACAGGGGGCGGGGGCAGCCCCAGCATTTT. The chain has TRBV15 and TRBJ1-5; 11 bases are shared with TRBD1. The V segment lost 9 bases and the J segment 7 bases; nucleotides outside the gene matches: 11. The CDR3 totals 15 residues. The V gene's germline CDR1 is LNHNV and CDR2 YYDKDF (reference sequence).

As concerns this clonotype: At one end, the junction sequence differs from germline, possibly due to a read error. J is TRBJ2-3 and V is TRBV10-3; 7 bases line up with TRBD1. The germline CDR1 and CDR2 sequences are ENHRY and SYGVKD. CDR3 length: 15 amino acids. CDR3 protein: CASSEQGTRADTQYF. In DNA form, the CDR3 reads TGTGCCAGCAGTGAACAGGGGACGAGAGCCGATACGCAGTATTTT.

Only a few counts were recorded for this clonotype. In this CDR3 the conserved last residue, phenylalanine or tryptophan, is missing, so a read error is likely. This rearrangement joins TRBV7-9 to TRBJ1-1; no reliable D call. Per the germline V gene, CDR1 is SEHNR and CDR2 is FQNEAQ (reference sequence). The CDR3 is 12 amino acids. Trimming left V 3 bases short and J 7 bases short, with 9 bases between. The chain's CDR3 is CASSLEPVEAFL. The CDR3 nucleotides are TGTGCCAGCAGCTTGGAGCCAGTTGAAGCTTTCCTT.

This chain joins TRBV2 and TRBJ1-6, with TRBD1 matching over 8 bases. Germline V lookup: CDR1 SNHLY, CDR2 FYNNEI. CDR3 length equals 15 residues. Trimming took 6 bases from V and 7 from J; bases not matched to a gene: 8. CDR3 amino acids: CASRRTGKYNSPLHF. The CDR3 DNA reads TGTGCCAGCAGGAGGACAGGGAAATACAATTCACCCCTCCACTTT.

As for this clonotype: Because the CDR3 is missing its conserved closing phenylalanine or tryptophan, this is likely a read error. V gene TRBV5-4 combines with J gene TRBJ2-2, with 9 bases identical to TRBD2. The CDR3 is 16 amino acids. V lost 1 base, J lost 6 bases, and 7 bases stayed unmatched. CDR1 and CDR2 from the germline V gene are SGHNT and YYREEE (reference sequence). CDR3: CASSLLAGGPAGELFL. Here the CDR3 DNA reads TGTGCCAGCAGCTTGCTGGCGGGAGGGCCAGCCGGGGAGCTGTTTCTT.

Comment on this clonotype: The junction does not match germline at one end; this may be a read error. The chain links TRBV25-1 to TRBJ1-3; no clear D gene. The CDR3 runs to 14 residues. Germline CDR1 MGHDK, CDR2 SYGVNS. This CDR3 reads CAGSAASFGNTIYF. In DNA, the CDR3 is TGTGCCGGCAGTGCAGCGAGCTTTGGAAACACCATATATTTT.

This clonotype was counted once. The chain couples TRBV10-3 to TRBJ1-3; 8 bases are a match to TRBD1. The CDR3 consists of 14 residues. V was clipped by 11 bases and J by 0 bases; unmatched bases: 6. Germline V CDR1 and CDR2: ENHRY, SYGVKD. The CDR3 region is CAAEGQDSGNTIYF. The CDR3 nucleotides are TGTGCCGCAGAGGGACAGGACTCTGGAAACACCATATATTTT.